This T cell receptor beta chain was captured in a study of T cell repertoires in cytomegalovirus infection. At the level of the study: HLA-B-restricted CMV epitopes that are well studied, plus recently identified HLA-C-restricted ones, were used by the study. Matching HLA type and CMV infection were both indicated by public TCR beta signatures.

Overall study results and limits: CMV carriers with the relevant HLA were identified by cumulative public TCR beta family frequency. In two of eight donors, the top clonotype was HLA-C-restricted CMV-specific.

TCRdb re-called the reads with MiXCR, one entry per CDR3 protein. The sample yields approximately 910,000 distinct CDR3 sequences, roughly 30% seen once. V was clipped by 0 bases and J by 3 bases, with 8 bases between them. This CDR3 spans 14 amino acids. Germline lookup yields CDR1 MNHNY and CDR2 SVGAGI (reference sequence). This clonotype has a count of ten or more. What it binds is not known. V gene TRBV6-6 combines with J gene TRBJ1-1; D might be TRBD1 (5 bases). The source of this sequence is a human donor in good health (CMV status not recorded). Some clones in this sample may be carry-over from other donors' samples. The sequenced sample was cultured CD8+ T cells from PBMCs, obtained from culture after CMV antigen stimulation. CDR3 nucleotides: TGTGCCAGCAGTTACTCCGGGACCTACACTGAAGCTTTCTTT. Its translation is CASSYSGTYTEAFF.